The T cell receptor (beta chain) described here comes from a study of regulatory T cells in long-lasting Graves disease. Time point given: persistent/refractory GD, antithyroid drugs over 5 years with positive TRAb. RNA extracted from PBMCs served as the sequencing template. The sample holds many counts of this clonotype. This CDR3 spans 14 amino acids. In germline, CDR1 is SNHLY, CDR2 FYNNEI. The ends were cut back, 7 bases at V and 1 base at J, with 13 bases in the middle. CDR3 regions were amplified by Arm-PCR using iRepertoire HTBI primers to build TCR beta libraries. TCRdb called the multiplex PCR reads again in MiXCR, with one record for every CDR3 protein. The repertoire holds a few hundred thousand distinct CDR3 sequences, about a quarter seen once, with roughly 30% in the top ten.

The chain employs TRBV2 and TRBJ2-5; D is ambiguous. Sample: peripheral blood mononuclear cells (PBMCs), taken when the disease was refractory, from a patient treated with antithyroid drugs. The TCR comes from a female donor with Graves disease. CDR3 in amino acids: CASNDELRQETQYF. In DNA, the CDR3 is TGTGCCAGCAACGATGAGTTGCGCCAAGAGACCCAGTACTTC.